This T cell receptor beta chain was profiled in a study of blood T cell repertoires in COVID-19. Across the whole study: The origin of the acute and convalescent COVID-19 samples was the United States, Italy and Spain. T cells, B-cell-depleted T cells, or PBMCs provided the cDNA or gDNA that served as material.

The V end lost 0 bases, the J end lost 14 bases, and 17 bases lay between the germline ends. Germline CDR1 SGHRS, CDR2 YFSETQ. This CDR3 has 13 residues. In the authors' workflow: Amplification from reference gene primers served as the basis for estimated nucleated cell counts. Sequencing was performed with immunoSEQ multiplex PCR; in TCRdb, only in-frame clones are kept and a portion is missing. That table gives V, J and clone size, and the DNA gave D and trimming. Of over 25,000 clones in the sample, 88% were seen once. The specimen sequenced was peripheral blood. The sequence was obtained from a woman between 45 and 60 years old with active COVID-19. The chain is built from TRBV5-1 and TRBJ1-2; D uncertain. The CDR3 coding sequence is TGCGCCAGCAGCTTGGAGGGCGGGCAGCCTCCTACCTTC. Translation gives CASSLEGGQPPTF.